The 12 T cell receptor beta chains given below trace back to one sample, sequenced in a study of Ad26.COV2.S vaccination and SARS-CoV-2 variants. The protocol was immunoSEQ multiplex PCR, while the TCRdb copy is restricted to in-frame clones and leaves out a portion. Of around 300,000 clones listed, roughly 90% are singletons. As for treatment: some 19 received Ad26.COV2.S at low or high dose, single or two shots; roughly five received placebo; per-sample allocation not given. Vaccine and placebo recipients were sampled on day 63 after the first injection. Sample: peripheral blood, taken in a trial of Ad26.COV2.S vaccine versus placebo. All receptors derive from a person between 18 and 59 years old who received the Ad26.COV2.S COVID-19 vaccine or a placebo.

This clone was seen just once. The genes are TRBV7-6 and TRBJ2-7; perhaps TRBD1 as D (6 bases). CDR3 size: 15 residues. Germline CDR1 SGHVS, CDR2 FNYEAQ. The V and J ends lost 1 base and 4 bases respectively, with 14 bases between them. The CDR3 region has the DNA TGTGCCAGCAGCTTAGGTTCAGGGGCGATGTACGAGCAGTACTTC. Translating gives CASSLGSGAMYEQYF.

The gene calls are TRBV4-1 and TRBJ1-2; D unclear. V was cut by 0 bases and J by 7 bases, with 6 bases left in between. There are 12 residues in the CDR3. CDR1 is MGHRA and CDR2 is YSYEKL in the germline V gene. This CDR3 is CASSQDALGYTF. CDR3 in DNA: TGCGCCAGCAGCCAAGATGCGCTTGGCTACACCTTC.

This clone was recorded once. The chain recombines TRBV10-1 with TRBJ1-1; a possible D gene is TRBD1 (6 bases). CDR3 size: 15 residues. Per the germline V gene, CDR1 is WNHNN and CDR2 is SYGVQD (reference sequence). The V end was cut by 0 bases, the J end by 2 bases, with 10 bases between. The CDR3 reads CASSESATGNTEAFF. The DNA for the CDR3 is TGCGCCAGCAGTGAGTCAGCGACAGGTAACACTGAAGCTTTCTTT.

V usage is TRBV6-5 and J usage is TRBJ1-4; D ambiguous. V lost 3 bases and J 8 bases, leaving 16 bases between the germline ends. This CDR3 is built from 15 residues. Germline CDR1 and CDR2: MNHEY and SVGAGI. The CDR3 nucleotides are TGTGCCAGCAGTTATAATAACGTTCTACGCGAAAAACTGTTTTTT. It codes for CASSYNNVLREKLFF.

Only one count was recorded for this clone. In DNA form, the CDR3 reads TGCGCCAGCAGCGACCGGACAGAACGCACTGAAGCTTTCTTT. Protein sequence: CASSDRTERTEAFF. This chain links TRBV4-1 with TRBJ1-1; a possible D gene is TRBD1 (6 bases). The CDR3 sequence is 14 residues long. V lost 5 bases, J lost 4 bases, and 14 bases lay in between. Germline CDR1 MGHRA, CDR2 YSYEKL.

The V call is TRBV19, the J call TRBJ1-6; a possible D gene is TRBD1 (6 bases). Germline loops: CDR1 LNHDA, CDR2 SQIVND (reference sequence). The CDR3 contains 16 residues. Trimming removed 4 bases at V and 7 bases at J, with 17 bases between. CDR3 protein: CASSTQGGQGNSPLHF. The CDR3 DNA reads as TGTGCCAGTAGTACTCAGGGTGGGCAGGGGAATTCACCCCTCCACTTT.

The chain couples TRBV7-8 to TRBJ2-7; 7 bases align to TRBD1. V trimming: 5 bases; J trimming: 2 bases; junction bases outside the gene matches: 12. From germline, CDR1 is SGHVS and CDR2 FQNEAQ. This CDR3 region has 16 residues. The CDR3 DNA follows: TGTGCCAGCAGCCCCGCTGATGGGACAGAGCCCTACGAGCAGTACTTC. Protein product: CASSPADGTEPYEQYF.

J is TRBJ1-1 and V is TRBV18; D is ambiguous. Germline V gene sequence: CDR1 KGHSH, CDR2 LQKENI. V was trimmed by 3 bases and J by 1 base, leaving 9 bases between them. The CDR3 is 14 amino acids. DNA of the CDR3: TGTGCCAGCTCACCCCCGGGAGAGAACACTGAAGCTTTCTTT. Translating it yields CASSPPGENTEAFF.

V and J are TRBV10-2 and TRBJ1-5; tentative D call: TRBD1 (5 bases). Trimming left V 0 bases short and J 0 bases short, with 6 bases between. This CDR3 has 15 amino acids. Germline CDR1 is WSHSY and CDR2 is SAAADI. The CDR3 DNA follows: TGCGCCAGCAGTGAGTCGACAGCTAGCAATCAGCCCCAGCATTTT. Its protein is CASSESTASNQPQHF.

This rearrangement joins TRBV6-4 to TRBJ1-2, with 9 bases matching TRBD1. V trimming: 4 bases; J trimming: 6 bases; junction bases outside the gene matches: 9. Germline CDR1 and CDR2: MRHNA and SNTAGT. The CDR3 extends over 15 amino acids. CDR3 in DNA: TGTGCCAGCAGTGCCCCGGGACAGGGAGTCAATGGCTACACCTTC. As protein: CASSAPGQGVNGYTF.

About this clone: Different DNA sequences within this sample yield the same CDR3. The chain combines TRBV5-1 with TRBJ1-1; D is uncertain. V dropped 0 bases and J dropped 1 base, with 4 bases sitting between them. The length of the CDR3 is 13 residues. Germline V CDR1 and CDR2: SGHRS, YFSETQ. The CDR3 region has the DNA TGCGCCAGCAGCTTGGGGGGGAACACTGAAGCTTTCTTT. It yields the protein CASSLGGNTEAFF.

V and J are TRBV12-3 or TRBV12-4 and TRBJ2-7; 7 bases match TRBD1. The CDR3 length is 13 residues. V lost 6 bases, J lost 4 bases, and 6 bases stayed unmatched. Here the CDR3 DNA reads TGTGCCAGCAGGGGACAGAGCATATACGAGCAGTACTTC. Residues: CASRGQSIYEQYF.